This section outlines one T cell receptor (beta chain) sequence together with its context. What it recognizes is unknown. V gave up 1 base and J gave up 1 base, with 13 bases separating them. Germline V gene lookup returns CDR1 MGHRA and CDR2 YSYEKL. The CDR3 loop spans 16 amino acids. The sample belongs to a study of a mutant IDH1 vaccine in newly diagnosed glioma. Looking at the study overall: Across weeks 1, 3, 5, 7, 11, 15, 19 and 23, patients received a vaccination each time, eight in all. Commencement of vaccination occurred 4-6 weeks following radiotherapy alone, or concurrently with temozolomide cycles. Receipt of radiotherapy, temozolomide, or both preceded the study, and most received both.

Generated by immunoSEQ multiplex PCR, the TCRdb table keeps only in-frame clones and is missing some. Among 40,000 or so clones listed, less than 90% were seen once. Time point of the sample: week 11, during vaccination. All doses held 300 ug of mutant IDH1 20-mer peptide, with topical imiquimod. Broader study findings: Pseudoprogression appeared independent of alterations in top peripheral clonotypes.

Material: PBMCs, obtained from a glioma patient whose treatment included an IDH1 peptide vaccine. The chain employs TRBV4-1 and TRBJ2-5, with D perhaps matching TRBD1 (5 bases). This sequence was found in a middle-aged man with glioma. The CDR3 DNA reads TGCGCCAGCAGCCAAGGACAGTACAGATTCCAAGAGACCCAGTACTTC. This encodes CASSQGQYRFQETQYF.